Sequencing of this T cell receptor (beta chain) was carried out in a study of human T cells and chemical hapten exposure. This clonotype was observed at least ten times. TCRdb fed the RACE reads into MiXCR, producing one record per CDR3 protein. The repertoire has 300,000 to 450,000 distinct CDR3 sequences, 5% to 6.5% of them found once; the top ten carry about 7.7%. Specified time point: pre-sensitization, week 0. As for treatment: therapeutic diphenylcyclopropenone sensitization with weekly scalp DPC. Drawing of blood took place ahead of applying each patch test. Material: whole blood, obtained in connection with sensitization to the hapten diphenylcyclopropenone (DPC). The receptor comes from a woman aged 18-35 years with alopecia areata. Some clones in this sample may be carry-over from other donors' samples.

Here the CDR3 DNA reads TGTGCCAGCAGCCCCGGAGAGGTGAAGGGTTCCGAGACCCAGTACTTC. As protein: CASSPGEVKGSETQYF. This rearrangement joins TRBV9 to TRBJ2-5; D is ambiguous. This CDR3 contains 16 residues. Germline V gene sequence: CDR1 SGDLS, CDR2 YYNGEE. V lost 4 bases, J lost 5 bases, and 21 bases lay in between. Filled out from reference TRBV9 and TRBJ2-5, the complete variable domain reads DSGVTQTPKHLITATGQRVTLRCSPRSGDLSVYWYQQSLDQGLQFLIQYYNGEERAKGNILERFSAQQFPDLHSELNLSSLELGDSALYFCASSPGEVKGSETQYFGPGTRLLVL.